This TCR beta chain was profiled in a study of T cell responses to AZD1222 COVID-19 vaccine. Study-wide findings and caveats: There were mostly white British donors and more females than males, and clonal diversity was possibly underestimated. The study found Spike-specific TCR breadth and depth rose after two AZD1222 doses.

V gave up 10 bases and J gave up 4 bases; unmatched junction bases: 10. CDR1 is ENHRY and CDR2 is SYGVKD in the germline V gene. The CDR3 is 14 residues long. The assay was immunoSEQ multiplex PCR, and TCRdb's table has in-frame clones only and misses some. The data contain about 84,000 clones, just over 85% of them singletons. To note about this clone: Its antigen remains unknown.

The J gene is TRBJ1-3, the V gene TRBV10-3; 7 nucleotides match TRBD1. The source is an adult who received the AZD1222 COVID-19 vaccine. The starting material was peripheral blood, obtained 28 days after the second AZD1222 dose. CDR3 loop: CASQQGTSGNTIYF. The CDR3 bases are TGTGCCAGCCAACAGGGGACCTCGGGAAACACCATATATTTT.